This T cell receptor (beta chain) was obtained from a study of cytomegalovirus exposure and HLA in healthy donors. This CDR3 spans 13 amino acids. V was cut by 4 bases and J by 4 bases, with 11 bases left in between. Germline CDR1 and CDR2: SGHRS and YFSETQ. PCR amplification relied on 60 Vbeta primers (plus 13 Jbeta primers). Libraries were prepared by immunoSEQ multiplex PCR; TCRdb keeps only in-frame clonotypes and omits some of them. The sample yields around 160,000 clones, roughly 80% seen once. This clonotype was sampled from a woman in her thirties or forties in good health and CMV-seropositive. The V call is TRBV5-1, the J call TRBJ1-2; D is possibly TRBD1 (6 bases). What was sequenced was PBMCs. CDR3 nucleotides: TGCGCCAGCAGCCCAGGACAGATCTATGGCTACACCTTC. Amino acid sequence: CASSPGQIYGYTF.